This T cell receptor (beta chain) was captured in a study of blood T cell repertoires in COVID-19. About the research overall: Sites in the United States, Italy and Spain provided acute and convalescent COVID-19 samples.

V was clipped by 2 bases and J by 9 bases; unmatched bases: 5. Germline V CDR1 and CDR2: MNHEY, SVGAGI. The CDR3 is made up of 14 amino acids. In the authors' workflow: Amplification from reference gene primers served as the basis for estimated nucleated cell counts. Generated by immunoSEQ multiplex PCR, the TCRdb table keeps only in-frame clones and is missing some. The DNA gave D and trimming, while V, J and clone size come from that table. The sample has about 80,000 clones, 85% to 90% seen once. This clone showed up just a few times. This rearrangement joins TRBV6-5 to TRBJ2-1, with TRBD2 identical over 9 bases. The sequence derives from a woman older than 75 with acute or convalescent COVID-19. The source material was peripheral blood. The CDR3 sequence: CASSYQRGATEQFF. DNA of the CDR3: TGTGCCAGCAGTTACCAGCGGGGGGCCACTGAGCAGTTCTTC.